The T cell receptor (beta chain) described here comes from a study of CXCR3-negative and CXCR3-positive naive CD8 T cells. On this clonotype itself: The antigen is not known.

Study findings and constraints: For memory CD8+ cells diversity was much lower, but both naive subsets had comparably high diversity.

The libraries of TRB cDNA were constructed through 5' RACE using UMI labels. From the 5' RACE reads, TCRdb lists one entry per CDR3 protein and no DNA. This specimen shows 45,000 or so distinct CDR3 sequences; the ten leading clones hold roughly 1.6%. CDR3 length: 15 residues. The germline gives CDR1 MNHEY, CDR2 SMNVEV (reference sequence). Source material: naive CXCR3- CD8+ T cells from blood. Stated subset: CD45RO-CCR7+CD27+CD95- naive CD8+ T cells lacking CXCR3 (TNR3-). The chain uses TRBV27 and TRBJ2-5; the D gene TCRdb calls, TRBD2, cannot be checked with no DNA. The sequence was collected from a human donor in good health. Some clones in this sample may be carry-over from other donors' samples. The CDR3 sequence is CASRTDGGTQETRYF.